A selection of T cell receptor beta chains follows, all from one sample in a study of cytomegalovirus exposure and HLA in healthy donors. Libraries were prepared by immunoSEQ multiplex PCR; TCRdb keeps only in-frame clonotypes and omits some of them. The sample lists around 100,000 clones, around 68% occurring once. Sequencing was carried out using PBMCs. Receptors originate from a human donor in good health. Both conserved end residues are part of each CDR3. D genes are given only for firm matches. Expanded clones get a size class; other rows say once, few or many, or leave the size out.

V gene	J gene	D gene	clone size	CDR3 DNA	CDR3 protein
TRBV10-3	TRBJ1-2	TRBD1	-	TGTGCCATCAAACAGGGGTACGGCTATGGCTACACCTTC	CAIKQGYGYGYTF
TRBV19	TRBJ2-7	TRBD1	-	TGTGCCAGTAGTTCAGGGACAGGTGGCACCTACGAGCAGTACTTC	CASSSGTGGTYEQYF
TRBV2	TRBJ2-3	-	-	TGTGCCAGCAGGAAAAGCGGTAGCACAGATACGCAGTATTTT	CASRKSGSTDTQYF
TRBV19	TRBJ2-5	-	once	TGTGCCAGTAGTTTGGACAGAGGAGAGACCCAGTACTTC	CASSLDRGETQYF
TRBV6-5	TRBJ1-1	TRBD1	few	TGTGCCAGCAGTTACGACAGGGTGGTGGGGACTGAAGCTTTCTTT	CASSYDRVVGTEAFF
TRBV7-9	TRBJ2-3	-	few	TGTGCCAGCAGTCAGACTAGTCCGGGCACAGATACGCAGTATTTT	CASSQTSPGTDTQYF
TRBV7-9	TRBJ2-1	TRBD2	-	TGTGCCAGCAGCTTAGCGGGGACTAGCAATGAGCAGTTCTTC	CASSLAGTSNEQFF
TRBV11-2	TRBJ1-6	TRBD1	few	TGTGCCAGCAGCCGACAGGGGGCTTATAATTCACCCCTCCACTTT	CASSRQGAYNSPLHF
TRBV7-2	TRBJ1-2	TRBD1	-	TGTGCCAGCAGCGGCCTAGCACAGGGGTGGGAAACCTATGGCTACACCTTC	CASSGLAQGWETYGYTF
TRBV7-6	TRBJ2-2	-	-	TGTGCCAGCAGCAAGAGAAATCCCGGGGAGCTGTTTTTT	CASSKRNPGELFF
TRBV5-1	TRBJ2-5	-	once	TGCGCCAGCAGCGCAAATGGCAGGGTACGAGAGACCCAGTACTTC	CASSANGRVRETQYF
TRBV5-1	TRBJ2-4	-	few	TGCGCCAGCAGCTTGGGCCTAGAAAACATTCAGTACTTC	CASSLGLENIQYF
TRBV30	TRBJ2-1	-	-	TGTGCCTGGAGTCTCAATGAGCAGTTCTTC	CAWSLNEQFF
TRBV7-2	TRBJ2-7	-	-	TGTGCCAGCAGCTTGCGGGACCACTACGAGCAGTACTTC	CASSLRDHYEQYF
TRBV4-1	TRBJ1-2	TRBD1	few	TGCGCCAGCAGCCAAGATGGCTCCGGGACAGGGGGCGCTTCCCTTTATGGCTACACCTTC	CASSQDGSGTGGASLYGYTF
TRBV5-4	TRBJ2-7	TRBD1	-	TGTGCCAGCAGCTCTGAACAGGGGCGCTACGAGCAGTACTTC	CASSSEQGRYEQYF
TRBV29-1	TRBJ2-3	-	once	TGCAGCGTGGACCGGGACATTAGCACAGATACGCAGTATTTT	CSVDRDISTDTQYF
TRBV5-1	TRBJ1-2	TRBD1	once	TGCGCCAGCAGCCTTGACAGGGTTTATGGCTACACCTTC	CASSLDRVYGYTF
TRBV19	TRBJ2-1	-	few	TGTGCCAGTAGTATGGGGGCTTACAATGAGCAGTTCTTC	CASSMGAYNEQFF
TRBV10-2	TRBJ2-1	TRBD2	-	TGCGCCAGCAGTGAGTCGACTAGCGGGGGTGAGCAGTTCTTC	CASSESTSGGEQFF
TRBV7-8	TRBJ2-4	-	-	TGTGCCAGCAGCTTAGGGGCATCGGTTATAGCCAAAAACATTCAGTACTTC	CASSLGASVIAKNIQYF
TRBV6-1	TRBJ2-7	-	few	TGTGCCAGCAGTGAGCCAGGACAACCTTCCTACGAGCAGTACTTC	CASSEPGQPSYEQYF
TRBV21-1	TRBJ2-7	-	once	TGTGCCAGCAGCAAAGCTCGGTGTCGCAGGACCTACGAGCAGTACTTC	CASSKARCRRTYEQYF
TRBV15	TRBJ2-6	-	-	TGTGCCACCAGCAGAGAAACTGGGGGGAGCTCTGGGGCCAACGTCCTGACTTTC	CATSRETGGSSGANVLTF
TRBV5-1	TRBJ1-1	-	few	TGCGCCAGCAGCGCCTCAGGGAACACTGAAGCTTTCTTT	CASSASGNTEAFF
TRBV11-2	TRBJ2-7	TRBD2	-	TGTGCCAGCAGCCCCCTTTCCGGGAGGGCCGCCCAGACCTACGAGCAGTACTTC	CASSPLSGRAAQTYEQYF
TRBV7-9	TRBJ2-1	-	-	TGTGCCAGCAGCCCGATGGAGTTGGCGGTTGAGCAGTTCTTC	CASSPMELAVEQFF
TRBV6-1	TRBJ2-7	TRBD2	-	TGTGCCAGCAGGGAGCGGGACGGTTCTGAGCAGTACTTC	CASRERDGSEQYF
TRBV30	TRBJ2-1	-	-	TGTGCCTGGAGTGCCTACACAGGGAACAATGAGCAGTTCTTC	CAWSAYTGNNEQFF
TRBV2	TRBJ2-5	-	-	TGTGCCAGCAGTGAATTTGCCAGGGTTCGGGAGACCCAGTACTTC	CASSEFARVRETQYF
TRBV6-1	TRBJ2-5	TRBD2	-	TGTGCCAGCAGTGAAGCGCACGGGGGGATGCGGGAGACCCAGTACTTC	CASSEAHGGMRETQYF
TRBV6-1	TRBJ2-3	TRBD2	-	TGTGCCAGCAGTGAAGCCGTGCTAGCGGGATACACAGATACGCAGTATTTT	CASSEAVLAGYTDTQYF
TRBV5-1	TRBJ1-5	TRBD1	-	TGCGCCAGCAGCCAGGCCGGGACAGACAATCAGCCCCAGCATTTT	CASSQAGTDNQPQHF
TRBV2	TRBJ2-7	TRBD1	few	TGTGCCAGCAGTCAGGGGGTGGGGGAGCAGTACTTC	CASSQGVGEQYF
TRBV7-2	TRBJ2-7	-	few	TGTGCCAGCAGCTTAGGATGGAGGGCCGAGCAGTACTTC	CASSLGWRAEQYF
TRBV4-2	TRBJ2-3	TRBD2	-	TGTGCCAGCAGCCCGGGACTACGGAAAGTCTCAGATACGCAGTATTTT	CASSPGLRKVSDTQYF
TRBV6-1	TRBJ2-1	TRBD2	few	TGTGCCAGCAGTGAATTGTCTAGCGGGTTTAATGAGCAGTTCTTC	CASSELSSGFNEQFF
TRBV9	TRBJ2-7	-	-	TGTGCCAGCAGCCCCCAGAATGGACTTCCCTACGAGCAGTACTTC	CASSPQNGLPYEQYF
TRBV18	TRBJ2-7	TRBD2	-	TGTGCCAGCTCACCACCGGGGCTAGCGGGAGGCTCCTACGAGCAGTACTTC	CASSPPGLAGGSYEQYF
TRBV11-2	TRBJ1-1	-	-	TGTGCCAGCAGCTGGGCTTTCGGGGGGGTAGAAGCTTTCTTT	CASSWAFGGVEAFF